Below are 7 T cell receptor beta chains sequenced from a single sample in a study of shared clonotypes between healthy human individuals. Assay used: immunoSEQ multiplex PCR; TCRdb lists only in-frame clones, some missing. The sample contains around 2.1 million clones, roughly 91% of which appear only once. Naive CD8 cells, CD45RO-negative and positively selected for CCR7, excluded terminally differentiated effector memory CD45RA+ cells. Source material: naive CD8+ T cells from PBMCs. Source of these receptors: a young man in good health. Some clones in this sample may be carry-over from other donors' samples.

This clone turned up a few times. This same CDR3 is encoded by further DNA sequences in the sample. The J gene is TRBJ1-1, the V gene TRBV25-1; D gene ambiguous. V was trimmed by 6 bases and J by 0 bases, leaving 5 bases between them. CDR1 is MGHDK and CDR2 is SYGVNS in the germline V gene. This CDR3 is 12 amino acids long. CDR3 bases: TGTGCCAGCAGGAATCTGAACACTGAAGCTTTCTTT. Protein: CASRNLNTEAFF.

This rearrangement joins TRBV30 to TRBJ2-1; TRBD2 agrees at 10 bases. Germline V gives CDR1 GTSNPN, CDR2 SVGIG (reference sequence). The CDR3 loop spans 18 amino acids. The trim removed 1 base at V and 6 bases at J, leaving 15 bases unmatched. For the CDR3, the DNA is TGTGCCTGGAGTGGAACTAGCGGGGTCGAGTGGGCGGGCAATGAGCAGTTCTTC. The encoded protein is CAWSGTSGVEWAGNEQFF.

The chain joins TRBV19 to TRBJ1-5; no firm D call. Germline assignment: CDR1 LNHDA and CDR2 SQIVND (reference sequence). The CDR3 is 15 amino acids. The ends were cut back, 6 bases at V and 2 bases at J, with 14 bases in the middle. The DNA for the CDR3 is TGTGCCAGTAGCCCAGTCGGCACTGGCAATCAGCCCCAGCATTTT. This translates into CASSPVGTGNQPQHF. Full variable domain (rest looked up from reference TRBV19 and TRBJ1-5): DGGITQSPKYLFRKEGQNVTLSCEQNLNHDAMYWYRQDPGQGLRLIYYSQIVNDFQKGDIAEGYSVSREKKESFPLTVTSAQKNPTAFYLCASSPVGTGNQPQHFGDGTRLSIL.

The J gene is TRBJ2-1, the V gene TRBV4-2; TRBD1 is a possible D gene (9 bases). The V end was cut by 3 bases, the J end by 6 bases, with 18 bases between. CDR1 is LGHNA and CDR2 is YNFKEQ in the germline V gene. The CDR3 sequence is 16 residues long. The CDR3 DNA reads TGTGCCAGCAGCCAGAGCGGGGGACAGGGCATCAATGAGCAGTTCTTC. Translation gives CASSQSGGQGINEQFF.

The V gene is TRBV6-4, the J gene TRBJ2-7, with D tentatively TRBD1 (5 bases). This CDR3 spans 15 amino acids. Looked up from germline, CDR1 is MRHNA and CDR2 is SNTAGT. With 3 bases removed from V and 2 bases from J, the gap between germline ends came to 14 bases. The CDR3 region is CASSEEGWGAYEQYF. CDR3 bases: TGTGCCAGCAGTGAAGAAGGATGGGGCGCCTACGAGCAGTACTTC.

This clone was seen a handful of times. The V call is TRBV11-2, the J call TRBJ2-1, with 8 bases fitting TRBD2. The CDR3 extends over 16 amino acids. V trimming: 5 bases; J trimming: 5 bases; junction bases outside the gene matches: 11. CDR1 and CDR2 from the germline V gene are SGHAT and FQNNGV. CDR3 in DNA: TGTGCCAGCAGCCCTAGCGGGCTCCGACGCGACAATGAGCAGTTCTTC. Protein product: CASSPSGLRRDNEQFF.

This chain links TRBV27 with TRBJ2-7; D gene ambiguous. Trimming removed 5 bases from V and 4 bases from J, with 21 bases in between. The CDR3 loop spans 16 amino acids. The germline gives CDR1 MNHEY, CDR2 SMNVEV (reference sequence). The CDR3 is CASSHGPGASIYEQYF. CDR3 DNA sequence: TGTGCCAGCAGTCACGGGCCCGGAGCAAGTATTTACGAGCAGTACTTC.